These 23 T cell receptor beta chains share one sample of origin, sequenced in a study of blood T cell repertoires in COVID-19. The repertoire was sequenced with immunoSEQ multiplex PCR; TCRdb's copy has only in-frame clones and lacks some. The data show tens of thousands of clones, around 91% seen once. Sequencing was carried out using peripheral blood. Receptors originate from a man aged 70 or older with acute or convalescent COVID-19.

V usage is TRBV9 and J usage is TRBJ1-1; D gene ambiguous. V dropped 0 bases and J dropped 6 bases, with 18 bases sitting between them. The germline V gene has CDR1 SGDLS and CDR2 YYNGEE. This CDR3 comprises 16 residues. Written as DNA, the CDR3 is TGTGCCAGCAGCGTAGTACCCTACGACCCCGGGGCTGAAGCTTTCTTT. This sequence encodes CASSVVPYDPGAEAFF.

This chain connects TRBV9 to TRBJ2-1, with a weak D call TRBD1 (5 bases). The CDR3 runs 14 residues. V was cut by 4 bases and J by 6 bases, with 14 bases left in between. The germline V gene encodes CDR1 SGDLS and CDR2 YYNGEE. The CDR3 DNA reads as TGTGCCAGCAGCAGTACAGGTATGGTCAATGAGCAGTTCTTC. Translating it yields CASSSTGMVNEQFF.

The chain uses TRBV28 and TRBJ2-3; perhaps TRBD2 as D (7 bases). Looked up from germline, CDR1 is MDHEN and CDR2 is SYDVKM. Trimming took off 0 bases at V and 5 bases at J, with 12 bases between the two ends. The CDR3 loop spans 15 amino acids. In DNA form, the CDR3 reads TGTGCCAGCAGTTTATGGCGGGGGCGGGGAGATACGCAGTATTTT. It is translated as CASSLWRGRGDTQYF.

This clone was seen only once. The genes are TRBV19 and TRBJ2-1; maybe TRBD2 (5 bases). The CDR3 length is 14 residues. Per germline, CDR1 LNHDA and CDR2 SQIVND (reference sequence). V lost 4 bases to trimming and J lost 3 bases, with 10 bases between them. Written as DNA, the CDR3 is TGTGCCAGTAGTACAGGAGACTACTACAATGAGCAGTTCTTC. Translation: CASSTGDYYNEQFF.

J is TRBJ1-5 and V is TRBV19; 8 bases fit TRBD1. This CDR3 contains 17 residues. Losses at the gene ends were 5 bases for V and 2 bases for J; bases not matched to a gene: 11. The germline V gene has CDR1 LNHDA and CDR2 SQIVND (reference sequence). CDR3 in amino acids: CASSEWSGGLGNQPQHF. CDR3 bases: TGTGCCAGTAGTGAGTGGTCAGGGGGCTTGGGCAATCAGCCCCAGCATTTT.

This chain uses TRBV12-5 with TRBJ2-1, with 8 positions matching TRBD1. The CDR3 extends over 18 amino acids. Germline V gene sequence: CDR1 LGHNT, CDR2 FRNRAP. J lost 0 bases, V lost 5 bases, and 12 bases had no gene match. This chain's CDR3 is CASGTWTGSGYSYNEQFF. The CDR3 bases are TGTGCTAGTGGTACCTGGACAGGGAGTGGTTACTCCTACAATGAGCAGTTCTTC.

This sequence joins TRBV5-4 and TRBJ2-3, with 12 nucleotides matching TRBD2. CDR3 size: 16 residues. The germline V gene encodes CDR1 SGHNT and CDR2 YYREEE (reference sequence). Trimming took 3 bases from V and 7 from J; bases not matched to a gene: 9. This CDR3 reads CASSSRLAGVRNTQYF. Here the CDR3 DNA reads TGTGCCAGCAGCTCTAGACTAGCGGGAGTTAGGAATACGCAGTATTTT.

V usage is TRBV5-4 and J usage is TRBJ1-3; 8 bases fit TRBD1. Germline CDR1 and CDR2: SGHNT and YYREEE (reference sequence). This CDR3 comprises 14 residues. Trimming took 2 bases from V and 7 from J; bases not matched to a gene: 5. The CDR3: CASSLQGGGNTIYF. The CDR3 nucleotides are TGTGCCAGCAGCTTACAGGGGGGAGGTAACACCATATATTTT.

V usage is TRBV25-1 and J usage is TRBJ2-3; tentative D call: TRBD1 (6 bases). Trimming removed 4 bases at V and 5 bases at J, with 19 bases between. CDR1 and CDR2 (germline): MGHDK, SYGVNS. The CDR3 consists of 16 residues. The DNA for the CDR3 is TGTGCCAGCAGTGGCCGGTTTGGCCCCAGGGGAGATACGCAGTATTTT. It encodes CASSGRFGPRGDTQYF.

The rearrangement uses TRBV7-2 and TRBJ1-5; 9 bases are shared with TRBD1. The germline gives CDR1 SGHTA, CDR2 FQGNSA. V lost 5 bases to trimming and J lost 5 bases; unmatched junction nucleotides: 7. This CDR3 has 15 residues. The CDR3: CASSPGTGSHQPQHF. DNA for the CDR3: TGTGCCAGCAGCCCAGGGACAGGGAGCCATCAGCCCCAGCATTTT.

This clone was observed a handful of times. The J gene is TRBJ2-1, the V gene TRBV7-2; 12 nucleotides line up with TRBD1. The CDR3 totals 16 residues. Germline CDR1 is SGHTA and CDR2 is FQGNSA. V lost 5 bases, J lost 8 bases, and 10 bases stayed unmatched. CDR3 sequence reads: CASSPRGTGGLDEQFF. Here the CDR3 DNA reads TGTGCCAGCAGCCCCCGGGGGACAGGGGGCCTGGATGAGCAGTTCTTC.

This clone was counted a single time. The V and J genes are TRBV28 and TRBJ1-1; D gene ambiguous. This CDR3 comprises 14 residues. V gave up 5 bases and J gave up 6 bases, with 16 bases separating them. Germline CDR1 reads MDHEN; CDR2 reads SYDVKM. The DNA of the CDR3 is TGTGCCAGCAGTACTTGGGTGGGGAGGGCTGAAGCTTTCTTT. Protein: CASSTWVGRAEAFF.

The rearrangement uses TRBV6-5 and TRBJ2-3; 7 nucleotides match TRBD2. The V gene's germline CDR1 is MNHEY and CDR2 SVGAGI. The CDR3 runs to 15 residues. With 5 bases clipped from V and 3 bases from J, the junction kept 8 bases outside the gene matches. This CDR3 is CASSPSGPQTDTQYF. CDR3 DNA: TGTGCCAGCAGTCCTAGCGGACCCCAAACAGATACGCAGTATTTT.

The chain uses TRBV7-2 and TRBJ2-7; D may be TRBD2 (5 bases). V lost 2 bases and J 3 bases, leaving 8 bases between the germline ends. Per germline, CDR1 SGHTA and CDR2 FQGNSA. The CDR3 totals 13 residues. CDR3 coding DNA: TGTGCCAGCAGCTTATCGGGGAACTACGAGCAGTACTTC. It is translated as CASSLSGNYEQYF.

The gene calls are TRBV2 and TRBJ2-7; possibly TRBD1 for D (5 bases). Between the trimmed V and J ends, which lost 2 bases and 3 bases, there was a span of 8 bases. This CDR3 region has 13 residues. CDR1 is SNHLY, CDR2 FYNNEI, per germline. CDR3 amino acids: CASSERQIYEQYF. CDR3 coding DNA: TGTGCCAGCAGTGAAAGACAGATCTACGAGCAGTACTTC.

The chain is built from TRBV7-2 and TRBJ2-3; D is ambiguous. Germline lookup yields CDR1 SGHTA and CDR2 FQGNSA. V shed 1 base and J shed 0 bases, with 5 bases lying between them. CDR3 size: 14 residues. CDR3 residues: CASSLGYSTDTQYF. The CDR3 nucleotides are TGTGCCAGCAGCTTAGGCTATAGCACAGATACGCAGTATTTT.

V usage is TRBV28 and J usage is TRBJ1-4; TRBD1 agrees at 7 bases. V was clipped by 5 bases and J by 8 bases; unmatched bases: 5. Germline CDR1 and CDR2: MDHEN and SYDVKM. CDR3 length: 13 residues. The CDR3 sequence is CASSPGTEEKLFF. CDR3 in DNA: TGTGCCAGCAGTCCCGGGACAGAAGAAAAACTGTTTTTT.

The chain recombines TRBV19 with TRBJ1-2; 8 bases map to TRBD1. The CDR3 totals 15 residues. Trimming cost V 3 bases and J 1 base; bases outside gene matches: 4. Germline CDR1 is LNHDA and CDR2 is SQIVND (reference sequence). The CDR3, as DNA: TGTGCCAGTAGTATGGGACAGGAACATAACTATGGCTACACCTTC. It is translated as CASSMGQEHNYGYTF.

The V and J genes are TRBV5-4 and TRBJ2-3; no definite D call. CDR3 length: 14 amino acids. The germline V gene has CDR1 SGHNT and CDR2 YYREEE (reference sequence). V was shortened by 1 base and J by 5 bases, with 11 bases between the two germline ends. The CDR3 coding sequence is TGTGCCAGCAGCTTGTCACAAGCGAGAGATACGCAGTATTTT. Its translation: CASSLSQARDTQYF.

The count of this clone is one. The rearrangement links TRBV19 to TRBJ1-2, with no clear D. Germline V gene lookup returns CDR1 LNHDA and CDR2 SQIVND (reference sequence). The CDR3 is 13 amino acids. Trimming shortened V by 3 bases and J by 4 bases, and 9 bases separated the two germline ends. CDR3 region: CASSIAGVYGYTF. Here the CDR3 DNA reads TGTGCCAGTAGTATTGCCGGGGTCTATGGCTACACCTTC.

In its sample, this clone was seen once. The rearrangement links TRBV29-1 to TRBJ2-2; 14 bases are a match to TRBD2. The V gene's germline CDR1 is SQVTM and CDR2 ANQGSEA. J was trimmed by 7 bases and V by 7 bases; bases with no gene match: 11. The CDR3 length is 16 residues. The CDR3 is CSAARTSGRRDGELFF. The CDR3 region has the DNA TGCAGCGCCGCCCGGACTAGCGGGAGGCGGGACGGGGAGCTGTTTTTT.

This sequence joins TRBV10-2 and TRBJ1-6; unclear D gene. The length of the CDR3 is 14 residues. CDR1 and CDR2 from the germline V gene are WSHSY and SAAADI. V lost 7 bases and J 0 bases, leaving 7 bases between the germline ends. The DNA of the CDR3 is TGCGCCAGCACGGAGAGCTCCTATAATTCACCCCTCCACTTT. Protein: CASTESSYNSPLHF.

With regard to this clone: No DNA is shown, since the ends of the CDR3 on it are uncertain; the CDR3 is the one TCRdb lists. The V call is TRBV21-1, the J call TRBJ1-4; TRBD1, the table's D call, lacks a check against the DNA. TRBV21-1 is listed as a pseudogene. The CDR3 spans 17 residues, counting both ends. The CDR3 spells CASSKWGQGAGNEKLFF.